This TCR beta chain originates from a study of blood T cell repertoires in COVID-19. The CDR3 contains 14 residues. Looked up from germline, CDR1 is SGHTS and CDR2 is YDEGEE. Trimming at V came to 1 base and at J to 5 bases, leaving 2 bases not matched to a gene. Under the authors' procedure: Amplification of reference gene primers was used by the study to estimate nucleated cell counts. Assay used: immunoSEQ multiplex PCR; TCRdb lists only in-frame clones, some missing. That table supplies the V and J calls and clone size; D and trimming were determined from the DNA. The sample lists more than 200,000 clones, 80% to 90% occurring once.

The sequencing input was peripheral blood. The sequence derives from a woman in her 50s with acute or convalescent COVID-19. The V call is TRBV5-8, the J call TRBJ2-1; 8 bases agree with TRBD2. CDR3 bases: TGTGCCAGCAGCTTGCAGCGGGAGCACAATGAGCAGTTCTTC. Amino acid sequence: CASSLQREHNEQFF.